This TCR beta chain was sequenced during a study of beta chain features in type 1 diabetes. Whole-study results and caveats: For cells with high TCR expression, cDNA sequencing could yield over-representation.

Expressed TCRB transcripts were sequenced because the entire RNA isolate underwent reverse transcription. TCRdb keeps only in-frame clones here, not all; method: immunoSEQ multiplex PCR. Of around 240,000 clones listed, roughly 9.6% are singletons. With respect to this clone: Its cognate antigen is unknown.

This CDR3 has 19 residues. With 3 bases removed from V and 0 bases from J, the gap between germline ends came to 21 bases. Germline CDR1 is MNHNS and CDR2 is SASEGT. Sorting of CD4+ naive, central memory, regulatory and stem cell-like memory cells was performed via CD45RO/CCR7/CD25/CD127/CD95/CD27. The clonotype was recovered from a woman between 18 and 29 years old in good health. The source material was naive CD4+ T cells from blood. The chain combines TRBV6-1 with TRBJ1-5, with D maybe TRBD1 (6 bases). The CDR3 here is CASSDLTGSGLYSNQPQHF. The CDR3 region has the DNA TGTGCCAGCAGTGACCTGACAGGCAGTGGGCTTTATAGCAATCAGCCCCAGCATTTT.